This passage covers 16 T cell receptor beta chains from one sample sequenced in a study of beta chain features in type 1 diabetes. Sequencing targeted expressed TCRB transcripts, as all isolated RNA had been reverse transcribed. Some clones are missing from TCRdb's copy, which holds only in-frame ones; the method was immunoSEQ multiplex PCR. This table has 120,000 to 150,000 clones, about 10% appearing once. The sample was naive CD4+ T cells from blood. Receptors originate from a man younger than 35 in good health.

CDR3 in DNA: TGTGCCAGCAGTTACGGACTAGCGGCCTACAATGAGCAGTTCTTC. This codes for CASSYGLAAYNEQFF. V gene TRBV6-6 combines with J gene TRBJ2-1; 10 bases map to TRBD2. The germline gives CDR1 MNHNY, CDR2 SVGAGI (reference sequence). After removal of 2 bases from V and 2 bases from J, the junction contained 0 bases not matched to a gene. The CDR3 spans 15 residues.

The J gene is TRBJ2-1, the V gene TRBV5-8; D gene unclear. The CDR3 spans 12 residues. The germline V gene encodes CDR1 SGHTS and CDR2 YDEGEE. The V and J ends lost 0 bases and 9 bases respectively, with 7 bases between them. The CDR3 sequence: CASSLEWSEQFF. DNA for the CDR3: TGTGCCAGCAGCTTGGAGTGGAGTGAGCAGTTCTTC.

This clone was picked up a small number of times. The chain joins TRBV19 to TRBJ1-5; D perhaps matches TRBD1 (5 bases). The CDR3 covers 15 residues. The germline V gene encodes CDR1 LNHDA and CDR2 SQIVND (reference sequence). The germline V and J ends were trimmed by 0 bases and 2 bases, with 8 bases remaining between them. In DNA form, the CDR3 reads TGTGCCAGTAGTATAGAACTCAGGGGCAATCAGCCCCAGCATTTT. It yields the protein CASSIELRGNQPQHF. The whole variable domain, remainder taken from reference TRBV19 and TRBJ1-5, is DGGITQSPKYLFRKEGQNVTLSCEQNLNHDAMYWYRQDPGQGLRLIYYSQIVNDFQKGDIAEGYSVSREKKESFPLTVTSAQKNPTAFYLCASSIELRGNQPQHFGDGTRLSIL.

As DNA, the CDR3 is TGTGCCAGCAGCGTAGCTGGGGCTAGCGGGGGTAGTGAGGTGGCAGATACGCAGTATTTT. As protein: CASSVAGASGGSEVADTQYF. J is TRBJ2-3 and V is TRBV9; 10 nucleotides agree with TRBD2. Germline CDR1 and CDR2: SGDLS and YYNGEE. The CDR3 length is 20 residues. Losses at the gene ends were 0 bases for V and 4 bases for J; bases not matched to a gene: 17.

The genes are TRBV7-2 and TRBJ2-5; 9 bases fit TRBD1. The ends lost 5 bases at V and 5 bases at J; junction bases unmatched: 6. This CDR3 region has 14 residues. Per the germline V gene, CDR1 is SGHTA and CDR2 is FQGNSA. CDR3 sequence (DNA): TGTGCCAGCAGCCTACTACAGGGGGCGGAGACCCAGTACTTC. Translation: CASSLLQGAETQYF.

The rearrangement uses TRBV28 and TRBJ1-4; perhaps TRBD1 as D (5 bases). V lost 7 bases to trimming and J lost 8 bases, with 14 bases between them. This CDR3 comprises 13 residues. Looked up from germline, CDR1 is MDHEN and CDR2 is SYDVKM. The CDR3 region has the DNA TGTGCCAGCACCCAGGGAAACTGGGAAAAACTGTTTTTT. It codes for CASTQGNWEKLFF.

V is TRBV7-7 and J is TRBJ2-3; TRBD1 aligns across 7 bases. In germline, CDR1 is SSHAT, CDR2 FNYEAQ (reference sequence). The trim removed 5 bases at V and 6 bases at J, leaving 5 bases unmatched. CDR3 size: 13 residues. CDR3 sequence: CASSRTGVDTQYF. The CDR3, as DNA: TGTGCCAGCAGCAGAACAGGGGTGGATACGCAGTATTTT. The full variable domain, rest sourced from reference TRBV7-7 and TRBJ2-3, is GAGVSQSPRYKVTKRGQDVTLRCDPISSHATLYWYQQALGQGPEFLTYFNYEAQPDKSGLPSDRFSAERPEGSISTLTIQRTEQRDSAMYRCASSRTGVDTQYFGPGTRLTVL.

The CDR3 protein is CASSQGQSVQPQHF. The CDR3 coding sequence is TGTGCCAGCAGCCAAGGACAGTCAGTTCAGCCCCAGCATTTT. The chain couples TRBV4-2 to TRBJ1-5; maybe TRBD1 (5 bases). Trimming stripped 1 base from V and 6 bases from J, with 10 bases between. The germline gives CDR1 LGHNA, CDR2 YNFKEQ. The CDR3 totals 14 residues.

This clone was recorded a few times. The chain is built from TRBV27 and TRBJ2-1; TRBD1 agrees at 9 bases. Germline V gene data show CDR1 as MNHEY and CDR2 as SMNVEV (reference sequence). The CDR3 covers 15 residues. The trim removed 3 bases at V and 7 bases at J, leaving 7 bases unmatched. The CDR3 sequence is CASSFRWTGANEQFF. The CDR3 DNA follows: TGTGCCAGCAGTTTTCGGTGGACAGGGGCGAATGAGCAGTTCTTC.

This clone was seen repeatedly, ten times or more. The chain uses TRBV18 and TRBJ2-7, with unresolved D. This CDR3 contains 13 residues. Germline V gives CDR1 KGHSH, CDR2 LQKENI. With 6 bases removed from V and 4 bases from J, the gap between germline ends came to 13 bases. The CDR3 DNA is TGTGCCAGCTCCCCGAGGCTTCCTTACGAGCAGTACTTC. This translates into CASSPRLPYEQYF.

This clone appeared a few times. The chain joins TRBV11-2 to TRBJ2-3; D possibly corresponds to TRBD2 (6 bases). V lost 4 bases, J lost 0 bases, and 8 bases lay in between. In germline, CDR1 is SGHAT, CDR2 FQNNGV. CDR3 size: 14 residues. CDR3 DNA: TGTGCCAGCAGCTCCGGGACTAGCACAGATACGCAGTATTTT. Its translation is CASSSGTSTDTQYF.

The chain uses TRBV11-2 and TRBJ1-5; 7 bases align to TRBD1. V gave up 5 bases and J gave up 7 bases; unmatched junction bases: 5. CDR1 is SGHAT, CDR2 FQNNGV, per germline. This CDR3 contains 13 residues. CDR3 DNA: TGTGCCAGCAGCGCGGGACAGACGCAGCCCCAGCATTTT. Amino acid sequence: CASSAGQTQPQHF.

Only a few counts were recorded for this clone. V and J are TRBV7-2 and TRBJ2-5; 14 nucleotides align to TRBD2. The V segment lost 0 bases and the J segment 1 base; nucleotides outside the gene matches: 1. CDR1 SGHTA and CDR2 FQGNSA come from the germline V gene. The CDR3 contains 17 residues. The CDR3 DNA sequence: TGTGCCAGCAGCTTAGCGGGGACTAGCGGGGGCCAAGAGACCCAGTACTTC. This sequence encodes CASSLAGTSGGQETQYF.

This clone has more than one count but fewer than ten. The chain has TRBV19 and TRBJ1-6; D is unresolved. V lost 7 bases and J 4 bases, leaving 14 bases between the germline ends. The CDR3 is 15 residues long. The germline V gene encodes CDR1 LNHDA and CDR2 SQIVND (reference sequence). CDR3 DNA: TGTGCCAGTAACGGTCGAGAGTCTTATAATTCACCCCTCCACTTT. Amino acid sequence: CASNGRESYNSPLHF.

J is TRBJ2-5 and V is TRBV28; maybe TRBD2 (5 bases). TRBJ2-7 explains the end of the DNA better; the J call may be wrong. In germline, CDR1 is MDHEN, CDR2 SYDVKM. This CDR3 region has 14 residues. CDR3 nucleotides: TGTGCCAGCAGTTTATCTGGGAGCTCCTACGAGCAGTACTTC. This sequence encodes CASSLSGSSYEQYF.

A few counts support this clone. J is TRBJ2-3 and V is TRBV7-3; D unresolved. Trimming removed 2 bases at V and 2 bases at J, with 5 bases between. Germline-derived CDR1 and CDR2 are SGHTA and FQGTGA. CDR3 length: 13 amino acids. The CDR3 loop reads CASSLGSTDTQYF. CDR3 nucleotides: TGTGCCAGCAGCTTAGGCTCCACAGATACGCAGTATTTT.